This is a list of T cell receptor beta chains from one sample in a study of blood T cells in healthy people across ages. TCRdb recomputed calls from the 5' RACE reads with MiXCR, one row per CDR3 protein. The repertoire consists of 1.5 million to 2 million distinct CDR3 sequences, with roughly 30% occurring once and the leading ten covering less than 9.5%. Sequenced: blood. These receptors were obtained from a woman under 40 in good health. Both conserved end residues are part of each CDR3. The D gene is left open where the match is weak. Rows may omit the clone size; those that give it use once, few, many or a size class.

d_call: TRBD2
v_call: TRBV18
j_call: TRBJ2-3
clone_size: many
cdr3_aa: CASSPKAGVGTDTQYF
cdr3_nt: TGTGCCAGCTCACCAAAGGCGGGAGTAGGCACAGATACGCAGTATTTT

d_call: TRBD1
v_call: TRBV5-4
j_call: TRBJ1-1
clone_size: few
cdr3_aa: CASSWAGGGDTEAFF
cdr3_nt: TGTGCCAGCAGCTGGGCAGGGGGCGGTGACACTGAAGCTTTCTTT

d_call: TRBD1
v_call: TRBV5-5
j_call: TRBJ1-2
clone_size: -
cdr3_aa: CASSYTGGDGYTF
cdr3_nt: TGTGCCAGCAGCTACACAGGGGGAGATGGCTACACCTTC

d_call: TRBD2
v_call: TRBV2
j_call: TRBJ2-5
clone_size: -
cdr3_aa: CASSDGASGGYEQCF
cdr3_nt: TGTGCCAGCAGTGATGGAGCTAGCGGGGGCTACGAGCAGTGCTTC

d_call: -
v_call: TRBV20-1
j_call: TRBJ1-2
clone_size: -
cdr3_aa: CSARQAGAEGYTF
cdr3_nt: TGCAGTGCTAGACAGGCTGGCGCGGAAGGCTACACCTTC

d_call: TRBD1
v_call: TRBV18
j_call: TRBJ2-5
clone_size: -
cdr3_aa: CASGMDRQETQYF
cdr3_nt: TGTGCCAGCGGGATGGACAGGCAAGAGACCCAGTACTTC

d_call: TRBD2
v_call: TRBV6-5
j_call: TRBJ2-5
clone_size: many
cdr3_aa: CASSPIAGSQETQYF
cdr3_nt: TGTGCCAGCAGTCCAATAGCGGGGTCCCAAGAGACCCAGTACTTC

d_call: TRBD2
v_call: TRBV5-1
j_call: TRBJ2-1
clone_size: few
cdr3_aa: CASSSQGGLASSYNEQFF
cdr3_nt: TGCGCCAGCAGCTCCCAGGGGGGACTAGCAAGCTCCTACAATGAGCAGTTCTTC

d_call: -
v_call: TRBV6-1
j_call: TRBJ2-5
clone_size: few
cdr3_aa: CVSRLDGLSQETQYF
cdr3_nt: TGTGTCAGCAGATTGGACGGCTTATCCCAAGAGACCCAGTACTTC

d_call: -
v_call: TRBV25-1
j_call: TRBJ2-5
clone_size: few
cdr3_aa: CASSLGYKQETQYF
cdr3_nt: TGTGCCAGCAGCTTAGGTTATAAGCAAGAGACCCAGTACTTC

d_call: TRBD2
v_call: TRBV6-6
j_call: TRBJ2-7
clone_size: many
cdr3_aa: CASSHRSSGGVVDEQYF
cdr3_nt: TGTGCCAGCAGCCACAGGTCTAGCGGGGGGGTTGTCGACGAGCAGTACTTC

d_call: -
v_call: TRBV28
j_call: TRBJ2-3
clone_size: -
cdr3_aa: CASSLSIQGTQYF
cdr3_nt: TGTGCCAGCAGTTTATCGATACAAGGTACGCAGTATTTT

d_call: TRBD2
v_call: TRBV20-1
j_call: TRBJ2-3
clone_size: few
cdr3_aa: CSATHGEGVGDTQYF
cdr3_nt: TGCAGTGCTACGCACGGGGAGGGCGTGGGAGATACGCAGTATTTT

d_call: -
v_call: TRBV29-1
j_call: TRBJ2-7
clone_size: many
cdr3_aa: CSAAGRRSSYEQYF
cdr3_nt: TGCAGCGCCGCCGGTCGCAGGAGCTCCTACGAGCAGTACTTC

d_call: -
v_call: TRBV10-3
j_call: TRBJ2-7
clone_size: -
cdr3_aa: CAISELRGSGYEQYF
cdr3_nt: TGTGCCATCAGTGAGTTGCGGGGCTCGGGCTACGAGCAGTACTTC

d_call: TRBD2
v_call: TRBV7-2
j_call: TRBJ2-5
clone_size: -
cdr3_aa: CASSLEVVSGSRPETQYF
cdr3_nt: TGTGCCAGCAGCTTAGAGGTGGTCAGCGGGAGCCGCCCGGAGACCCAGTACTTC

d_call: -
v_call: TRBV14
j_call: TRBJ1-2
clone_size: few
cdr3_aa: CASSRELYGYTF
cdr3_nt: TGTGCCAGCAGCAGGGAACTCTATGGCTACACCTTC

d_call: -
v_call: TRBV20-1
j_call: TRBJ2-5
clone_size: few
cdr3_aa: CSATAQETQYF
cdr3_nt: TGCAGTGCTACGGCACAAGAGACCCAGTACTTC

d_call: -
v_call: TRBV29-1
j_call: TRBJ1-6
clone_size: once
cdr3_aa: CSVEVEGDGSPLHF
cdr3_nt: TGCAGCGTTGAAGTGGAAGGGGACGGTTCACCCCTCCACTTT

d_call: TRBD1
v_call: TRBV20-1
j_call: TRBJ2-7
clone_size: few
cdr3_aa: CSARDPGTGNDEQYF
cdr3_nt: TGCAGTGCTAGAGACCCCGGGACAGGGAACGACGAGCAGTACTTC

d_call: -
v_call: TRBV9
j_call: TRBJ1-3
clone_size: few
cdr3_aa: CASSPTVTTGNTIYF
cdr3_nt: TGTGCCAGCAGCCCAACTGTTACTACTGGAAACACCATATATTTT